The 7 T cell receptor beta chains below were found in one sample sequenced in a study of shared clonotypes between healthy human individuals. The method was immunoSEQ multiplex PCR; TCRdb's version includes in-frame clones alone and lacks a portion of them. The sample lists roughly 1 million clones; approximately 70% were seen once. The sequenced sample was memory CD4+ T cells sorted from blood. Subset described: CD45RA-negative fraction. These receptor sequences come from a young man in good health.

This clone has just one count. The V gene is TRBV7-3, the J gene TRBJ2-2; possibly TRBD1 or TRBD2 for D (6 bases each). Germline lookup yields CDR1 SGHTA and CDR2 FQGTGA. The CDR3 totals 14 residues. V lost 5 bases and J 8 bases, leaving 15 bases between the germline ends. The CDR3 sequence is CASSQAPGAGELFF. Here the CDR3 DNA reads TGTGCCAGCAGCCAAGCTCCGGGGGCTGGGGAGCTGTTTTTT.

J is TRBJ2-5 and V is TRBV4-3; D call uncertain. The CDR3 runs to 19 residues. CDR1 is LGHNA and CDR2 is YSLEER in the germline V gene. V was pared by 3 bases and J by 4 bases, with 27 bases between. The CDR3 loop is CASSQGRFEDLFLSETQYF. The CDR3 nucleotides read TGCGCCAGCAGCCAGGGTCGCTTCGAGGACCTCTTTCTATCAGAGACCCAGTACTTC.

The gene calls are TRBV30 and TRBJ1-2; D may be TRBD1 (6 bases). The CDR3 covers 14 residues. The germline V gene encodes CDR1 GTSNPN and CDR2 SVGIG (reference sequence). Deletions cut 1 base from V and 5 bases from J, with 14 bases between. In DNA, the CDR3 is TGTGCCTGGAGTGCCCAGGGGCGCGGATATGGCTACACCTTC. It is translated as CAWSAQGRGYGYTF.

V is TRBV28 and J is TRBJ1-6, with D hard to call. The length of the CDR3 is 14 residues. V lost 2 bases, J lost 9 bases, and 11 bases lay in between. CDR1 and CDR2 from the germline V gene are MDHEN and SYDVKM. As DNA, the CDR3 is TGTGCCAGCAGTTTAGGAGAGCTCGGTTCACCCCTCCACTTT. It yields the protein CASSLGELGSPLHF.

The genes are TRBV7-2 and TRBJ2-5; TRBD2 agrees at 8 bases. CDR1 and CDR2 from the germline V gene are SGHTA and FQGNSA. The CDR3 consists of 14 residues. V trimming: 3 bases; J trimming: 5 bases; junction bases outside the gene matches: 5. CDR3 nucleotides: TGTGCCAGCAGCTTTGTAGCGGGAAGGGAGACCCAGTACTTC. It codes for CASSFVAGRETQYF. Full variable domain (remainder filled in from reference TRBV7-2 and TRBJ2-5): GAGVSQSPSNKVTEKGKDVELRCDPISGHTALYWYRQSLGQGLEFLIYFQGNSAPDKSGLPSDRFSAERTGGSVSTLTIQRTQQEDSAVYLCASSFVAGRETQYFGPGTRLLVL.

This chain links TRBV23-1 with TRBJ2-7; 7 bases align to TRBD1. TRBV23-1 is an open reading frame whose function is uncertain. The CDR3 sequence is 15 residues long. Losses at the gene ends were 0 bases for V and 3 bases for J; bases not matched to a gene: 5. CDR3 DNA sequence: TGCGCCAGCAGTCAATCCCCGGGACAGAACTACGAGCAGTACTTC. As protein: CASSQSPGQNYEQYF.

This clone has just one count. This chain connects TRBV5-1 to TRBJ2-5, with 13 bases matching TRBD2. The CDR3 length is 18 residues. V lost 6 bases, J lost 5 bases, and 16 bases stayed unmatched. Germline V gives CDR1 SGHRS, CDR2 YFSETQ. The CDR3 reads CASKRRTSGGAGSETQYF. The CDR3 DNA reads TGCGCCAGCAAAAGGCGGACTAGCGGGGGAGCAGGGAGTGAGACCCAGTACTTC.